This is a list of T cell receptor beta chains from one sample in a study of cytomegalovirus exposure and HLA in healthy donors. Sequenced by immunoSEQ multiplex PCR; TCRdb stores in-frame clones only, minus some. The data show around 65,000 clones, around 93% seen once. The sequencing sample was made of PBMCs. Receptor source: a man aged 18-30 years in good health and CMV-seropositive. Each CDR3 is given with its conserved first and last residue. A D gene is named only where the DNA matches it firmly. Clone size appears in some rows only: once, few, many, or a class for an expanded clone.

size	V	D	J	DNA	CDR3
-	TRBV14	-	TRBJ2-7	TGTGCCAGCAGCGTAACAGGGAGCTACGAGCAGTACTTC	CASSVTGSYEQYF
-	TRBV7-2	TRBD2	TRBJ2-7	TGTGCCAGCAGCTTCGGACTAGCGGGAGGCCCTACCTACGAGCAGTACTTC	CASSFGLAGGPTYEQYF
-	TRBV9	TRBD1	TRBJ1-2	TGTGCCAGCAGCGACCGGGACAGGCGGGCTAACTATGGCTACACCTTC	CASSDRDRRANYGYTF
-	TRBV7-3	-	TRBJ2-7	TGTGCCAGCAGCTTAAGCGGACAGTCGTACGAGCAGTACTTC	CASSLSGQSYEQYF
-	TRBV27	-	TRBJ1-2	TGTGCCAGCAGTTTCGCAGGGCAGTATGGCTACACCTTC	CASSFAGQYGYTF
-	TRBV6-5	-	TRBJ1-5	TGTGCCAGCACTGAAGGGGGGGGAGATGGTCCCCAGCATTTT	CASTEGGGDGPQHF
-	TRBV27	TRBD2	TRBJ2-1	TGTGCCAGCAGTCCACTCGGGGGGGGCAATGAGCAGTTCTTC	CASSPLGGGNEQFF
few	TRBV5-1	TRBD1	TRBJ2-7	TGCGCCAGCAGCTTGGCCCTGGGACAGGCCTACGAGCAGTACTTC	CASSLALGQAYEQYF
-	TRBV7-8	-	TRBJ1-5	TGTGCCAGCAGCCCCCCGGGGGGCGGCTTTGGCAATCAGCCCCAGCATTTT	CASSPPGGGFGNQPQHF
-	TRBV27	-	TRBJ2-1	TGTGCCAGCAGTTTATTCCGGGGGTATGAGCAGTTCTTC	CASSLFRGYEQFF
-	TRBV7-9	TRBD1	TRBJ1-1	TGTGCCAGCGACCCGACAGGGGGCTTAACTGAAGCTTTCTTT	CASDPTGGLTEAFF
once	TRBV29-1	-	TRBJ2-1	TGCAGCTCCAAAGGGGGCAATGAGCAGTTCTTC	CSSKGGNEQFF
-	TRBV25-1	-	TRBJ2-7	TGTGCCAGCGCGGGGACCGGTACCTACGAGCAGTACTTC	CASAGTGTYEQYF
once	TRBV7-9	-	TRBJ1-1	TGTGCCAGCAGCGCCTCGGAGGGAACGGTGACTGAAGCTTTCTTT	CASSASEGTVTEAFF
-	TRBV27	TRBD1	TRBJ1-4	TGTGCCAGCAGTACGGCCGGACAGGGAGGTGAAAAACTGTTTTTT	CASSTAGQGGEKLFF
-	TRBV29-1	-	TRBJ1-1	TGCAGCGTCAGGGTGAACACTGAAGCTTTCTTT	CSVRVNTEAFF
-	TRBV6-1	TRBD1	TRBJ1-5	TGTGCCAGCAGTGAGACAGGGGGTTACAATCAGCCCCAGCATTTT	CASSETGGYNQPQHF
-	TRBV27	-	TRBJ1-1	TGTGCCAGCAGACCAATCATATCCTCGGGCACTGAAGCTTTCTTT	CASRPIISSGTEAFF
-	TRBV27	TRBD2	TRBJ2-7	TGTGCCAGCAGTTGGGCTAGCGGTACCTACGAGCAGTACTTC	CASSWASGTYEQYF
-	TRBV27	TRBD2	TRBJ2-1	TGTGCCAGCAGTTTAAGGTATTGGGGACTAGCGGAATCCTCCTACAATGAGCAGTTCTTC	CASSLRYWGLAESSYNEQFF
-	TRBV19	TRBD1	TRBJ1-2	TGTGCCAGTAGTATTAAGGACAGGTCTCAAGACTACACCTTC	CASSIKDRSQDYTF
-	TRBV6-1	-	TRBJ2-7	TGTGCCAGCAGTCCGGAGGCAGGAAAACCCTACGAGCAGTACTTC	CASSPEAGKPYEQYF
-	TRBV28	-	TRBJ1-1	TGTGCCAGCAGTTACACGCCCCGGGCGGGCTTGCACACTGAAGCTTTCTTT	CASSYTPRAGLHTEAFF
-	TRBV7-3	-	TRBJ2-1	TGTGCCAGTTCATACGGGAGAGGCAATGAGCAGTTCTTC	CASSYGRGNEQFF
-	TRBV6-9	TRBD2	TRBJ2-1	TGTGCCAGCACCCTGCTAGGAGCGGGAGATTCTAATGAGCAGTTCTTC	CASTLLGAGDSNEQFF